A selection of T cell receptor beta chains follows, all from one sample in a study of CD8+ T cells in alopecia areata. Sequencing was performed with immunoSEQ multiplex PCR; in TCRdb, only in-frame clones are kept and a portion is missing. The sample holds 120,000 or so clones, 58% seen once. The sequences come from CD8+ T cells sorted from blood, collected at week 4, from a patient treated with tofacitinib. Receptors originate from a human donor with alopecia areata. Each CDR3 is given with its conserved first and last residue. Each record gives: clone size, D gene, V gene, J gene, CDR3 protein, CDR3 DNA. A D gene is named only where the DNA matches it firmly. Clone size, where shown, is once, few, many, or a class for clones that have expanded.

abundance: -
d_gene: -
v_gene: TRBV30
j_gene: TRBJ1-2
CDR3aa: CAWDTGGYGYTF
CDR3nt: TGTGCCTGGGATACAGGTGGCTATGGCTACACCTTC

abundance: -
d_gene: TRBD1
v_gene: TRBV6-1
j_gene: TRBJ2-5
CDR3aa: CASSEAMVTGGTETQYF
CDR3nt: TGTGCCAGCAGTGAAGCAATGGTGACAGGGGGCACGGAGACCCAGTACTTC

abundance: -
d_gene: -
v_gene: TRBV5-6
j_gene: TRBJ1-1
CDR3aa: CASSLFGARSTEAFF
CDR3nt: TGTGCCAGCAGCTTGTTCGGGGCGAGAAGCACTGAAGCTTTCTTT

abundance: -
d_gene: TRBD2
v_gene: TRBV30
j_gene: TRBJ2-1
CDR3aa: CAWSTGTSSSYNEQFF
CDR3nt: TGTGCCTGGAGTACCGGGACTAGCAGCTCCTACAATGAGCAGTTCTTC

abundance: -
d_gene: -
v_gene: TRBV27
j_gene: TRBJ2-1
CDR3aa: CASSFLQGRDNEQFF
CDR3nt: TGTGCCAGCAGTTTTCTACAGGGCAGGGACAATGAGCAGTTCTTC

abundance: once
d_gene: TRBD1
v_gene: TRBV4-1
j_gene: TRBJ1-5
CDR3aa: CASSSHRGGNQPQHF
CDR3nt: TGCGCCAGCAGCTCCCACAGGGGAGGCAATCAGCCCCAGCATTTT

abundance: -
d_gene: -
v_gene: TRBV29-1
j_gene: TRBJ1-2
CDR3aa: CSVEDPTPYGYTF
CDR3nt: TGCAGCGTTGAAGACCCGACCCCCTATGGCTACACCTTC

abundance: -
d_gene: -
v_gene: TRBV29-1
j_gene: TRBJ2-1
CDR3aa: CSGAEGISGSEQFF
CDR3nt: TGCAGCGGGGCAGAGGGGATCTCGGGGAGTGAGCAGTTCTTC

abundance: few
d_gene: -
v_gene: TRBV10-3
j_gene: TRBJ2-1
CDR3aa: CAISELGGDSSAYNEQFF
CDR3nt: TGTGCCATCAGTGAGCTGGGCGGTGACTCTTCGGCCTACAATGAGCAGTTCTTC

abundance: -
d_gene: -
v_gene: TRBV27
j_gene: TRBJ1-5
CDR3aa: CASSPGSKQPQHF
CDR3nt: TGTGCCAGCAGCCCCGGCAGCAAACAGCCCCAGCATTTT

abundance: -
d_gene: -
v_gene: TRBV11-2
j_gene: TRBJ2-5
CDR3aa: CASSLYGGPWETQYF
CDR3nt: TGTGCCAGCAGCTTATACGGGGGGCCTTGGGAGACCCAGTACTTC

abundance: -
d_gene: -
v_gene: TRBV4-1
j_gene: TRBJ2-7
CDR3aa: CASSQEGGDLSYEQYF
CDR3nt: TGCGCCAGCAGCCAAGAAGGGGGAGACCTGTCCTACGAGCAGTACTTC

abundance: -
d_gene: TRBD2
v_gene: TRBV29-1
j_gene: TRBJ2-1
CDR3aa: CSVEGVASGGVDNEQFF
CDR3nt: TGCAGCGTTGAAGGGGTGGCTAGCGGGGGTGTTGACAATGAGCAGTTCTTC

abundance: -
d_gene: -
v_gene: TRBV6-5
j_gene: TRBJ1-5
CDR3aa: CASGEGRNQPQHF
CDR3nt: TGTGCCAGCGGGGAGGGCCGCAATCAGCCCCAGCATTTT

abundance: -
d_gene: TRBD1
v_gene: TRBV29-1
j_gene: TRBJ1-2
CDR3aa: CSVETGGFRDYGYTF
CDR3nt: TGCAGCGTTGAAACAGGGGGCTTTAGGGACTATGGCTACACCTTC

abundance: -
d_gene: TRBD2
v_gene: TRBV27
j_gene: TRBJ2-1
CDR3aa: CATKWDGGADPGEQFF
CDR3nt: TGTGCTACCAAGTGGGACGGGGGGGCCGACCCGGGTGAGCAGTTCTTC

abundance: few
d_gene: TRBD2
v_gene: TRBV30
j_gene: TRBJ2-7
CDR3aa: CAWTSREGGSYEQYF
CDR3nt: TGTGCCTGGACCAGCCGGGAGGGGGGCTCCTACGAGCAGTACTTC

abundance: -
d_gene: -
v_gene: TRBV5-1
j_gene: TRBJ1-2
CDR3aa: CASSLDNYGYTF
CDR3nt: TGCGCCAGCAGCTTGGATAACTATGGCTACACCTTC

abundance: -
d_gene: TRBD1
v_gene: TRBV7-6
j_gene: TRBJ2-7
CDR3aa: CASSLEGDSLAYEQYF
CDR3nt: TGTGCCAGCAGCTTAGAGGGGGACAGCTTAGCCTACGAGCAGTACTTC

abundance: few
d_gene: -
v_gene: TRBV29-1
j_gene: TRBJ1-2
CDR3aa: CSVVGDYGYTF
CDR3nt: TGCAGCGTTGTTGGCGACTATGGCTACACCTTC

abundance: few
d_gene: -
v_gene: TRBV7-2
j_gene: TRBJ2-1
CDR3aa: CASSLVTDSYNEQFF
CDR3nt: TGTGCCAGCAGCTTAGTGACTGATTCCTACAATGAGCAGTTCTTC

abundance: once
d_gene: TRBD1
v_gene: TRBV30
j_gene: TRBJ1-2
CDR3aa: CAWSDRALNYGYTF
CDR3nt: TGTGCCTGGAGCGACAGGGCTCTCAACTATGGCTACACCTTC

abundance: -
d_gene: -
v_gene: TRBV4-3
j_gene: TRBJ2-7
CDR3aa: CASSQDIGVYEQYF
CDR3nt: TGCGCCAGCAGCCAAGATATCGGGGTATACGAGCAGTACTTC

abundance: -
d_gene: TRBD1
v_gene: TRBV29-1
j_gene: TRBJ1-2
CDR3aa: CSTDFQGAYTF
CDR3nt: TGCAGCACCGACTTCCAGGGGGCCTACACCTTC

abundance: -
d_gene: -
v_gene: TRBV29-1
j_gene: TRBJ1-1
CDR3aa: CSVENAIRGNTEAFF
CDR3nt: TGCAGCGTTGAGAACGCGATAAGGGGGAACACTGAAGCTTTCTTT

abundance: -
d_gene: -
v_gene: TRBV4-2
j_gene: TRBJ1-5
CDR3aa: CASSPLGAQPQHF
CDR3nt: TGTGCCAGCAGCCCCCTGGGGGCCCAGCCCCAGCATTTT

abundance: -
d_gene: -
v_gene: TRBV9
j_gene: TRBJ1-2
CDR3aa: CASSGFKANYGYTF
CDR3nt: TGTGCCAGCAGCGGATTTAAAGCTAACTATGGCTACACCTTC

abundance: few
d_gene: -
v_gene: TRBV13
j_gene: TRBJ2-7
CDR3aa: CASSFQGSYEQYF
CDR3nt: TGTGCCAGCAGCTTTCAGGGTTCCTACGAGCAGTACTTC

abundance: once
d_gene: -
v_gene: TRBV4-1
j_gene: TRBJ1-1
CDR3aa: CASSFRQDNTEAFF
CDR3nt: TGCGCCAGCAGCTTCCGACAGGATAACACTGAAGCTTTCTTT

abundance: -
d_gene: -
v_gene: TRBV27
j_gene: TRBJ1-5
CDR3aa: CASSLGFGGNQPQHF
CDR3nt: TGTGCCAGCAGTTTGGGGTTTGGCGGCAATCAGCCCCAGCATTTT

abundance: -
d_gene: -
v_gene: TRBV7-9
j_gene: TRBJ2-5
CDR3aa: CASSFGFWQGRETQYF
CDR3nt: TGTGCCAGCAGCTTCGGTTTTTGGCAGGGAAGAGAGACCCAGTACTTC

abundance: few
d_gene: -
v_gene: TRBV30
j_gene: TRBJ2-3
CDR3aa: CAWSAGFSTDTQYF
CDR3nt: TGTGCCTGGAGTGCGGGCTTTAGCACAGATACGCAGTATTTT

abundance: -
d_gene: -
v_gene: TRBV7-9
j_gene: TRBJ1-5
CDR3aa: CASSLQDSNQPQHF
CDR3nt: TGTGCCAGCAGCCTACAGGATAGCAATCAGCCCCAGCATTTT

abundance: -
d_gene: TRBD1
v_gene: TRBV30
j_gene: TRBJ2-1
CDR3aa: CASAPQGASYEQFF
CDR3nt: TGTGCCTCCGCTCCCCAGGGGGCTTCTTATGAGCAGTTCTTC

abundance: -
d_gene: -
v_gene: TRBV9
j_gene: TRBJ1-1
CDR3aa: CASSPTGGTEAFF
CDR3nt: TGTGCCAGCAGCCCGACCGGGGGGACTGAAGCTTTCTTT

abundance: -
d_gene: -
v_gene: TRBV29-1
j_gene: TRBJ1-1
CDR3aa: CSVPTANTEAFF
CDR3nt: TGCAGCGTACCGACAGCGAACACTGAAGCTTTCTTT

abundance: -
d_gene: -
v_gene: TRBV15
j_gene: TRBJ1-4
CDR3aa: CATSRENWGEKLFF
CDR3nt: TGTGCCACCAGCAGAGAGAATTGGGGGGAAAAACTGTTTTTT

abundance: few
d_gene: -
v_gene: TRBV30
j_gene: TRBJ2-5
CDR3aa: CAWSMDSFFNPGQETQYF
CDR3nt: TGTGCCTGGAGTATGGATAGCTTTTTCAATCCAGGCCAAGAGACCCAGTACTTC

abundance: once
d_gene: -
v_gene: TRBV5-6
j_gene: TRBJ2-6
CDR3aa: CATWFPGHPSGANVLTF
CDR3nt: TGTGCCACCTGGTTTCCGGGGCACCCTTCTGGGGCCAACGTCCTGACTTTC

abundance: -
d_gene: -
v_gene: TRBV11-2
j_gene: TRBJ2-5
CDR3aa: CASSQLGLGYQETQYF
CDR3nt: TGTGCCAGCAGCCAATTAGGGCTAGGGTACCAAGAGACCCAGTACTTC

abundance: once
d_gene: -
v_gene: TRBV29-1
j_gene: TRBJ2-7
CDR3aa: CSVEGERNSYEQYF
CDR3nt: TGCAGCGTTGAGGGGGAGAGGAACTCCTACGAGCAGTACTTC

abundance: -
d_gene: TRBD1
v_gene: TRBV5-1
j_gene: TRBJ2-3
CDR3aa: CASSLGFRDSPREATDTQYF
CDR3nt: TGCGCCAGCAGCTTGGGGTTCCGGGACAGTCCTAGAGAAGCCACAGATACGCAGTATTTT

abundance: -
d_gene: -
v_gene: TRBV25-1
j_gene: TRBJ1-6
CDR3aa: CASSENRVSYNSPLHF
CDR3nt: TGTGCCAGCAGTGAGAACAGGGTCTCCTATAATTCACCCCTCCACTTT

abundance: few
d_gene: -
v_gene: TRBV29-1
j_gene: TRBJ2-5
CDR3aa: CSVPPPGGRQETQYF
CDR3nt: TGCAGCGTCCCTCCCCCTGGGGGCAGACAAGAGACCCAGTACTTC

abundance: -
d_gene: -
v_gene: TRBV29-1
j_gene: TRBJ2-7
CDR3aa: CSVERDSYEQYF
CDR3nt: TGCAGCGTTGAGAGGGACTCCTACGAGCAGTACTTC

abundance: -
d_gene: TRBD2
v_gene: TRBV27
j_gene: TRBJ2-5
CDR3aa: CASSPPYGLAGGQTQYF
CDR3nt: TGTGCCAGCAGCCCGCCATACGGACTAGCGGGGGGTCAGACCCAGTACTTC

abundance: -
d_gene: -
v_gene: TRBV5-1
j_gene: TRBJ2-7
CDR3aa: CASSPTHSYEQYF
CDR3nt: TGCGCCAGCAGCCCCACACATTCCTACGAGCAGTACTTC

abundance: -
d_gene: -
v_gene: TRBV5-4
j_gene: TRBJ2-7
CDR3aa: CASSFGSYEQYF
CDR3nt: TGTGCCAGCAGCTTTGGGTCCTACGAGCAGTACTTC

abundance: -
d_gene: -
v_gene: TRBV15
j_gene: TRBJ2-3
CDR3aa: CATSREGESLVAQYF
CDR3nt: TGTGCCACCAGCAGAGAGGGGGAGTCTTTAGTTGCGCAGTATTTT

abundance: -
d_gene: -
v_gene: TRBV5-1
j_gene: TRBJ2-7
CDR3aa: CASSFGATYEQYF
CDR3nt: TGCGCCAGCAGCTTCGGAGCCACCTACGAGCAGTACTTC

abundance: -
d_gene: TRBD1
v_gene: TRBV4-2
j_gene: TRBJ1-2
CDR3aa: CASSPGTGYYGYTF
CDR3nt: TGTGCCAGCAGTCCGGGGACAGGGTACTATGGCTACACCTTC

abundance: -
d_gene: -
v_gene: TRBV7-2
j_gene: TRBJ2-5
CDR3aa: CASSLGVTGETQYF
CDR3nt: TGTGCCAGCAGCCTAGGTGTGACCGGAGAGACCCAGTACTTC

abundance: -
d_gene: TRBD1
v_gene: TRBV29-1
j_gene: TRBJ1-1
CDR3aa: CSDNTGTGDTEAFF
CDR3nt: TGCAGCGACAACACCGGGACAGGGGACACTGAAGCTTTCTTT

abundance: -
d_gene: TRBD1
v_gene: TRBV7-9
j_gene: TRBJ2-7
CDR3aa: CASSFDEGTAYEQYF
CDR3nt: TGTGCCAGCAGCTTCGACGAAGGGACAGCCTACGAGCAGTACTTC